The present TCR beta chain was sequenced within a study of cytomegalovirus exposure and HLA in healthy donors. PCR used 60 Vbeta primers and 13 Jbeta primers. TCRdb keeps only in-frame clones here, not all; method: immunoSEQ multiplex PCR. The table includes about 98,000 clones, under 75% detected once. Study results and limitations: Despite most TCR sequences being rare, some public TCRs occurred in many donors. A missense DCLRE1C variant was associated with V- and J-gene trimming of TCR beta chains in a later analysis, and an independent cohort replicated the association.

Regarding this clone: The antigen is unknown.

This CDR3 is 15 amino acids long. V lost 3 bases to trimming and J lost 2 bases; unmatched junction nucleotides: 3. Per germline, CDR1 KGHSH and CDR2 LQKENI. V and J are TRBV18 and TRBJ1-2, with 10 bases lining up with TRBD1. The sequence was collected from a man in his fifties in good health and CMV-seronegative. The source material was PBMCs. CDR3 coding DNA: TGTGCCAGCTCACCGAGGGACAGGGGCAACTATGGCTACACCTTC. Its translation is CASSPRDRGNYGYTF.